The 25 T cell receptor beta chains in this list originate from one sample, sequenced in a study of T cell changes during pregnancy in multiple sclerosis. Libraries were prepared by immunoSEQ multiplex PCR; TCRdb keeps only in-frame clonotypes and omits some of them. Seen here are approximately 28,000 clones, approximately 92% observed once, and the top ten hold roughly 5.7%. The sample was CD8+ T cells from peripheral blood mononuclear cells, taken before pregnancy. These receptors originate from a female donor with multiple sclerosis, enrolled in a pregnancy study.

This chain uses TRBV9 with TRBJ1-2; 8 bases fit TRBD1. The CDR3 has 14 residues. CDR1 is SGDLS and CDR2 is YYNGEE in the germline V gene. Trimming took 3 bases from V and 2 from J; bases not matched to a gene: 3. The CDR3 bases are TGTGCCAGCAGCGGGGGACAGGAAAACTATGGCTACACCTTC. The encoded protein is CASSGGQENYGYTF.

The V gene is TRBV6-1, the J gene TRBJ2-3; 7 positions agree with TRBD2. Germline lookup yields CDR1 MNHNS and CDR2 SASEGT. J was trimmed by 2 bases and V by 1 base; bases with no gene match: 6. CDR3 size: 16 residues. CDR3 in amino acids: CASSEGGGGFTDTQYF. The CDR3 nucleotides read TGTGCCAGCAGTGAAGGTGGCGGGGGTTTCACAGATACGCAGTATTTT.

This chain uses TRBV14 with TRBJ2-7; D gene ambiguous. This CDR3 region has 14 residues. V gave up 3 bases and J gave up 0 bases, with 9 bases separating them. Per the germline V gene, CDR1 is SGHDN and CDR2 is FVKESK. The CDR3 reads CASSQLTASYEQYF. As DNA, the CDR3 is TGTGCCAGCAGCCAGTTAACTGCCTCCTACGAGCAGTACTTC.

V is TRBV7-9 and J is TRBJ2-1; TRBD2 matches at 7 bases. There are 13 residues in the CDR3. V gave up 4 bases and J gave up 9 bases; unmatched junction bases: 6. Germline CDR1 is SEHNR and CDR2 is FQNEAQ (reference sequence). Here the CDR3 reads CASSSPGEGEQFF. CDR3 DNA: TGTGCCAGCAGCTCCCCGGGGGAGGGTGAGCAGTTCTTC.

The CDR3 here is CASTPRLDHYNEQFF. In DNA, the CDR3 is TGTGCCAGCACCCCTCGGCTAGACCACTACAATGAGCAGTTCTTC. The rearrangement links TRBV7-9 to TRBJ2-1; no reliable D call. This CDR3 region has 15 residues. Trimming took 7 bases from V and 3 from J, leaving 16 bases between them. Germline V gene lookup returns CDR1 SEHNR and CDR2 FQNEAQ (reference sequence).

V usage is TRBV7-6 and J usage is TRBJ1-1, with D unresolved. The germline CDR1 and CDR2 sequences are SGHVS and FNYEAQ. CDR3 length: 15 residues. V was cut by 1 base and J by 4 bases, with 13 bases left in between. The CDR3 loop reads CASSLGSPGSTEAFF. CDR3 in DNA: TGTGCCAGCAGCTTAGGGAGCCCGGGGAGCACTGAAGCTTTCTTT.

The chain employs TRBV29-1 and TRBJ2-1, with a weak D call TRBD2 (7 bases). The CDR3 is 13 amino acids. Trimming removed 7 bases from V and 8 bases from J, with 18 bases in between. Looked up from germline, CDR1 is SQVTM and CDR2 is ANQGSEA. The CDR3 nucleotides are TGCAGCGCTCGTGGGGGGGGCCTCGATGAGCAGTTCTTC. Translating gives CSARGGGLDEQFF.

This clone was observed a single time. The rearrangement uses TRBV12-5 and TRBJ2-3, with D perhaps TRBD1 (6 bases). V gave up 0 bases and J gave up 3 bases, with 22 bases separating them. This CDR3 spans 19 amino acids. Germline lookup yields CDR1 LGHNT and CDR2 FRNRAP. The CDR3 loop is CASGLVCSNPHRATDTQYF. In DNA, the CDR3 is TGTGCTAGTGGTTTGGTCTGCTCAAACCCCCACAGGGCAACAGATACGCAGTATTTT.

V is TRBV4-1 and J is TRBJ2-1, with 8 positions matching TRBD2. Losses at the gene ends were 6 bases for V and 0 bases for J; bases not matched to a gene: 4. Per the germline V gene, CDR1 is MGHRA and CDR2 is YSYEKL. This CDR3 comprises 15 residues. As DNA, the CDR3 is TGCGCCAGCAGACTAGCGGAGAGCTCCTACAATGAGCAGTTCTTC. Translation: CASRLAESSYNEQFF.

The CDR3 DNA follows: TGTGCCAGCAGCCTAAGACAGGGTTCCTACAATGAGCAGTTCTTC. Its translation: CASSLRQGSYNEQFF. The V call is TRBV7-9, the J call TRBJ2-1, with 7 nucleotides matching TRBD1. The CDR3 is made up of 15 amino acids. Germline trimming cut 5 bases from V and 1 base from J; bases unmatched to any gene: 5. Germline-derived CDR1 and CDR2 are SEHNR and FQNEAQ (reference sequence).

The rearrangement joins TRBV30 to TRBJ2-3, with D maybe TRBD1 (5 bases). Trimming removed 3 bases at V and 0 bases at J, with 16 bases between. The germline V gene has CDR1 GTSNPN and CDR2 SVGIG (reference sequence). This CDR3 has 16 amino acids. The CDR3 DNA follows: TGTGCCTGGAGCAATGGCGACAGCCCTAGCACAGATACGCAGTATTTT. Protein product: CAWSNGDSPSTDTQYF. The full variable domain, completed using reference TRBV30 and TRBJ2-3, is SQTIHQWPATLVQPVGSPLSLECTVEGTSNPNLYWYRQAAGRGLQLLFYSVGIGQISSEVPQNLSASRPQDRQFILSSKKLLLSDSGFYLCAWSNGDSPSTDTQYFGPGTRLTVL.

The chain recombines TRBV9 with TRBJ2-3, with D maybe TRBD1 (5 bases). The germline CDR1 and CDR2 sequences are SGDLS and YYNGEE. Trimming stripped 2 bases from V and 0 bases from J, with 16 bases between. CDR3 length: 17 residues. DNA of the CDR3: TGTGCCAGCAGCGTGGAACAGGTCTCTACTAGCACAGATACGCAGTATTTT. This codes for CASSVEQVSTSTDTQYF.

V usage is TRBV11-2 and J usage is TRBJ2-2; D ambiguous. This CDR3 comprises 16 residues. The V gene's germline CDR1 is SGHAT and CDR2 FQNNGV. Trimming left V 5 bases short and J 4 bases short, with 17 bases between. CDR3 sequence: CASSRPYPSGTGELFF. The CDR3 bases are TGTGCCAGCAGCCGACCATACCCCTCGGGCACCGGGGAGCTGTTTTTT. Looking up the rest from reference TRBV11-2 and TRBJ2-2 gives the full variable domain: EAGVAQSPRYKIIEKRQSVAFWCNPISGHATLYWYQQILGQGPKLLIQFQNNGVVDDSQLPKDRFSAERLKGVDSTLKIQPAKLEDSAVYLCASSRPYPSGTGELFFGEGSRLTVL.

V is TRBV6-5 and J is TRBJ2-2; tentatively, D is TRBD1 (6 bases). Trimming cost V 6 bases and J 6 bases, with 8 bases left between them. CDR1 MNHEY and CDR2 SVGAGI come from the germline V gene. The CDR3 sequence is 12 residues long. The DNA of the CDR3 is TGTGCCAGCAGCCAGGGGTCCGGGGAGCTGTTTTTT. Protein: CASSQGSGELFF.

This rearrangement joins TRBV7-9 to TRBJ2-7; TRBD1 might be the D (5 bases). The germline CDR1 and CDR2 sequences are SEHNR and FQNEAQ (reference sequence). The CDR3 sequence is 17 residues long. V gave up 1 base and J gave up 2 bases, with 18 bases separating them. The CDR3 DNA follows: TGTGCCAGCAGCTTAGATACCCGACGGGCAGGGACCTACGAGCAGTACTTC. Its translation: CASSLDTRRAGTYEQYF.

The chain links TRBV5-1 to TRBJ2-3, with D tentatively TRBD2 (5 bases). The CDR3 covers 14 residues. Germline lookup yields CDR1 SGHRS and CDR2 YFSETQ. Trimming cost V 0 bases and J 6 bases, with 11 bases left between them. For the CDR3, the DNA is TGCGCCAGCAGCTTGGCGCTTGGACTCGATACGCAGTATTTT. Translated, it gives CASSLALGLDTQYF.

By share, this clone ranks as medium-sized. The rearrangement links TRBV7-8 to TRBJ2-7, with 8 bases that match TRBD1. Germline V lookup: CDR1 SGHVS, CDR2 FQNEAQ. The CDR3 runs 15 residues. The V and J ends lost 1 base and 3 bases, in that order; junction bases with no gene match: 5. CDR3 in amino acids: CASSLVRTGSYEQYF. The CDR3 DNA reads as TGTGCCAGCAGCTTAGTACGGACAGGGAGCTACGAGCAGTACTTC.

The rearrangement uses TRBV5-5 and TRBJ2-5, with TRBD2 matching 7 bases. There are 14 residues in the CDR3. The germline gives CDR1 SGHKS, CDR2 YYEKEE (reference sequence). V shed 2 bases and J 3 bases; nucleotides not matched to a gene: 4. The DNA of the CDR3 is TGTGCCAGCAGCTTAGCCGGGGGGAAAGAGACCCAGTACTTC. It translates to CASSLAGGKETQYF.

The rearrangement links TRBV19 to TRBJ2-7; D is unresolved. CDR1 is LNHDA, CDR2 SQIVND, per germline (reference sequence). Trimming pared 2 bases from V and 3 bases from J, leaving 11 bases between. The CDR3 consists of 14 residues. The CDR3: CASSIFGESYEQYF. CDR3 in DNA: TGTGCCAGTAGTATATTCGGAGAAAGCTACGAGCAGTACTTC. The variable domain in full, completed from reference TRBV19 and TRBJ2-7, reads DGGITQSPKYLFRKEGQNVTLSCEQNLNHDAMYWYRQDPGQGLRLIYYSQIVNDFQKGDIAEGYSVSREKKESFPLTVTSAQKNPTAFYLCASSIFGESYEQYFGPGTRLTVT.

The V gene is TRBV7-8, the J gene TRBJ1-1, with D unclear. V dropped 4 bases and J dropped 4 bases, with 13 bases sitting between them. This CDR3 contains 14 residues. Germline V gene lookup returns CDR1 SGHVS and CDR2 FQNEAQ. CDR3 nucleotide sequence: TGTGCCAGCAGCTACACAGAAGCGGGCACTGAAGCTTTCTTT. Translating it yields CASSYTEAGTEAFF.

CDR3 in amino acids: CASSLEGGGNTIYF. The DNA of the CDR3 is TGTGCCAGCAGCCTGGAAGGGGGCGGAAACACCATATATTTT. The rearrangement uses TRBV5-8 and TRBJ1-3, with 7 bases aligning to TRBD1. Germline V gene sequence: CDR1 SGHTS, CDR2 YDEGEE. The CDR3 covers 14 residues. With V trimmed by 4 bases and J by 4 bases, 5 bases remained unmatched.

The J gene is TRBJ2-7, the V gene TRBV9; TRBD1 agrees at 10 bases. Germline CDR1 and CDR2: SGDLS and YYNGEE. CDR3 length: 15 residues. V lost 0 bases, J lost 5 bases, and 5 bases stayed unmatched. DNA of the CDR3: TGTGCCAGCAGCGTAGGACAGGGGGCTTTGGACGAGCAGTACTTC. Residues: CASSVGQGALDEQYF. The complete variable domain, with remaining parts taken from reference TRBV9 and TRBJ2-7, reads DSGVTQTPKHLITATGQRVTLRCSPRSGDLSVYWYQQSLDQGLQFLIQYYNGEERAKGNILERFSAQQFPDLHSELNLSSLELGDSALYFCASSVGQGALDEQYFGPGTRLTVT.

The chain couples TRBV27 to TRBJ1-1, with TRBD1 as a possible D gene (6 bases). This CDR3 has 15 residues. V shed 5 bases and J shed 0 bases, with 13 bases lying between them. Germline V gene data show CDR1 as MNHEY and CDR2 as SMNVEV (reference sequence). The CDR3 here is CASSLSGQVNTEAFF. The CDR3 nucleotides are TGTGCCAGCAGTCTCTCGGGACAAGTGAACACTGAAGCTTTCTTT.

This chain connects TRBV6-1 to TRBJ2-7; D is perhaps TRBD1 (5 bases). Germline-derived CDR1 and CDR2 are MNHNS and SASEGT. V lost 7 bases, J lost 11 bases, and 15 bases lay in between. This CDR3 spans 11 amino acids. The CDR3 spells CASTWTQVKYF. The CDR3 DNA is TGTGCCAGCACATGGACACAAGTTAAGTACTTC.

This clone occurred once. The rearrangement uses TRBV19 and TRBJ1-5; possibly TRBD1 for D (6 bases). Germline-derived CDR1 and CDR2 are LNHDA and SQIVND (reference sequence). Trimming pared 4 bases from V and 5 bases from J, leaving 27 bases between. The CDR3 runs 19 residues. This chain's CDR3 is CASSKLQGRLAAGDQPQHF. In DNA form, the CDR3 reads TGTGCCAGTAGTAAATTGCAGGGGCGACTTGCTGCGGGGGATCAGCCCCAGCATTTT.